This T cell receptor (beta chain) came from a study of blood T cell repertoires in COVID-19. Study-wide background: Material from acute and convalescent COVID-19 was sourced from the United States, Italy and Spain.

Between the trimmed V and J ends, which lost 0 bases and 3 bases, there was a span of 6 bases. Germline values: CDR1 SGHRS, CDR2 YFSETQ. The CDR3 has 13 amino acids. Clones were sequenced by immunoSEQ multiplex PCR, and TCRdb holds only the in-frame ones, with some missing. The table has roughly 200,000 clones, more than 75% seen once. The sample taken for sequencing was peripheral blood. The source is a man aged 40-49 years with active or convalescent COVID-19. The rearrangement uses TRBV5-1 and TRBJ2-5; D unresolved. The CDR3 coding sequence is TGCGCCAGCAGCTTGGTTATTGAAGAGACCCAGTACTTC. Amino acids: CASSLVIEETQYF. The whole variable domain, remainder taken from reference TRBV5-1 and TRBJ2-5, is KAGVTQTPRYLIKTRGQQVTLSCSPISGHRSVSWYQQTPGQGLQFLFEYFSETQRNKGNFPGRFSGRQFSNSRSEMNVSTLELGDSALYLCASSLVIEETQYFGPGTRLLVL.